This TCR beta chain was documented in a study of shared clonotypes between healthy human individuals. Caucasian adults residing in Nashville, Tennessee made up all the donors. Trimming shortened V by 5 bases and J by 2 bases, and 16 bases separated the two germline ends. The length of the CDR3 is 15 residues. Germline V CDR1 and CDR2: SGHVS, FQNEAQ. Data came from immunoSEQ multiplex PCR; TCRdb stores just in-frame clones and leaves some out. The top ten clones hold roughly 0.65% of a sample with over a million clones, 75% to 85% of them seen once. The TCR originated in a man aged 18 to 29 in good health. Some clones in this sample may be carry-over from other donors' samples. The material sequenced was memory CD4+ T cells from PBMCs. Subset: CD45RA-negative fraction. This chain connects TRBV7-8 to TRBJ2-7; D remains ambiguous. In nucleotides, the CDR3 is TGTGCCAGCAGCCTAGGACCTGAACTACCCTACGAGCAGTACTTC. This gives the protein CASSLGPELPYEQYF.